This TCR beta chain was captured in a study of shared clonotypes between healthy human individuals. Overall study results and limits: The study generally estimated greater richness for naive than memory subsets. Generation probability values for non-shared clonotypes were lower than those for clonotypes shared by all four donors.

The repertoire was sequenced with immunoSEQ multiplex PCR; TCRdb's copy has only in-frame clones and lacks some. The repertoire holds more than 2,000,000 clones, with approximately 95% as singletons. CDR3 length: 13 amino acids. Deletions cut 1 base from V and 6 bases from J, with 10 bases between. Germline CDR1 and CDR2: SQVTM and ANQGSEA. About this clone itself: Antigen unknown.

The receptor was isolated from a young man in good health. Some clones in this sample may be carry-over from other donors' samples. The chain joins TRBV29-1 to TRBJ1-5; D unresolved. Specimen: naive CD4+ T cells from PBMCs. Documented subset: CD45RA+ positively selected. CDR3 in amino acids: CSVEGTAGQPQHF. The CDR3 DNA reads TGCAGCGTTGAAGGGACTGCGGGTCAGCCCCAGCATTTT.